Below, 9 T cell receptor beta chains from the same sample are listed, as sequenced in a study of response to subunit inactivated influenza vaccine. Each CDR3 protein is one row after TCRdb ran MiXCR on the RT-PCR reads. The data contain 150,000 to 200,000 distinct CDR3 sequences, about 9% of them singletons. The sequences come from non-naive T cells sorted from PBMCs, collected on the day of vaccination. The receptors come from a man in his fifties or sixties who received an inactivated influenza vaccine.

This clonotype was seen ten or more times. V usage is TRBV4-3 and J usage is TRBJ1-4, with TRBD1 matching over 7 bases. Germline CDR1 and CDR2: LGHNA and YSLEER. J was trimmed by 7 bases and V by 0 bases; bases with no gene match: 8. This CDR3 comprises 16 residues. As DNA, the CDR3 is TGCGCCAGCAGCCAAGATATTGGAGGGGGCGGTGAAAAACTGTTTTTT. Its translation is CASSQDIGGGGEKLFF.

This clonotype was recorded many times. J is TRBJ1-2 and V is TRBV5-1; weak D call: TRBD1 (6 bases). Trimming removed 2 bases from V and 5 bases from J, with 19 bases in between. Germline loops: CDR1 SGHRS, CDR2 YFSETQ. The CDR3 totals 16 residues. CDR3: CASSLGPWTDFYGYTF. CDR3 coding DNA: TGCGCCAGCAGCTTAGGGCCCTGGACAGATTTTTATGGCTACACCTTC.

This clonotype was counted ten times or more. This chain connects TRBV7-9 to TRBJ2-1; perhaps D is TRBD1 or TRBD2 (5 bases each). Trimming removed 5 bases from V and 11 bases from J, with 10 bases in between. Germline V gives CDR1 SEHNR, CDR2 FQNEAQ (reference sequence). The CDR3 runs to 11 residues. The CDR3 reads CASSEGTKQFF. The DNA of the CDR3 is TGTGCCAGCAGCGAAGGGACCAAGCAGTTCTTC.

This clonotype was recorded at least ten times. The chain uses TRBV6-1 and TRBJ1-1; D gene uncertain. This CDR3 is built from 14 residues. Germline CDR1 and CDR2: MNHNS and SASEGT. The V end was cut by 6 bases, the J end by 5 bases, with 16 bases between. The CDR3 is CASRPGEGWTEAFF. Here the CDR3 DNA reads TGTGCCAGCAGGCCTGGGGAAGGGTGGACTGAAGCTTTCTTT.

The V and J genes are TRBV7-2 and TRBJ2-3; no definite D call. V lost 3 bases to trimming and J lost 5 bases, with 9 bases between them. Germline V lookup: CDR1 SGHTA, CDR2 FQGNSA. This CDR3 is 13 amino acids long. In DNA, the CDR3 is TGTGCCAGCAGCTTGGTCCACGGAGATACGCAGTATTTT. It encodes CASSLVHGDTQYF.

The CDR3 protein is CASSGSSGGAGTGELFF. The CDR3 nucleotides read TGTGCCAGTAGTGGATCTAGCGGGGGGGCCGGAACCGGGGAGCTGTTTTTT. The chain has TRBV19 and TRBJ2-2; 12 bases fit TRBD2. V lost 5 bases, J lost 5 bases, and 9 bases stayed unmatched. Germline V gene lookup returns CDR1 LNHDA and CDR2 SQIVND (reference sequence). The CDR3 runs to 17 residues.

This clonotype has a handful of counts. The chain couples TRBV9 to TRBJ2-5; tentative D call: TRBD2 (6 bases). CDR1 SGDLS and CDR2 YYNGEE come from the germline V gene. V gave up 0 bases and J gave up 1 base, with 16 bases separating them. This CDR3 is built from 17 residues. CDR3 in DNA: TGTGCCAGCAGCGTAGGGCAGGGCGGGACGGTCCAAGAGACCCAGTACTTC. Residues: CASSVGQGGTVQETQYF.

This clonotype was picked up many times. The junction does not match germline at one end; this may be a read error. For the CDR3, the DNA is TGTGCGAGCAGGGGGAAACTGGGGAGGAACACTGAAGCTTTCTTT. Its translation: CASRGKLGRNTEAFF. V is TRBV5-6 and J is TRBJ1-1; TRBD1 aligns across 7 bases. This CDR3 comprises 15 residues. The V gene's germline CDR1 is SGHDT and CDR2 YYEEEE.

The chain uses TRBV20-1 and TRBJ2-2; the D call may be TRBD1 or TRBD2 (6 bases each). Trimming took 3 bases from V and 2 from J, leaving 13 bases between them. In germline, CDR1 is DFQATT, CDR2 SNEGSKA (reference sequence). The CDR3 is made up of 15 amino acids. For the CDR3, the DNA is TGCAGTGCTAGTCGGGGGCCACTCAACACCGGGGAGCTGTTTTTT. The encoded protein is CSASRGPLNTGELFF.